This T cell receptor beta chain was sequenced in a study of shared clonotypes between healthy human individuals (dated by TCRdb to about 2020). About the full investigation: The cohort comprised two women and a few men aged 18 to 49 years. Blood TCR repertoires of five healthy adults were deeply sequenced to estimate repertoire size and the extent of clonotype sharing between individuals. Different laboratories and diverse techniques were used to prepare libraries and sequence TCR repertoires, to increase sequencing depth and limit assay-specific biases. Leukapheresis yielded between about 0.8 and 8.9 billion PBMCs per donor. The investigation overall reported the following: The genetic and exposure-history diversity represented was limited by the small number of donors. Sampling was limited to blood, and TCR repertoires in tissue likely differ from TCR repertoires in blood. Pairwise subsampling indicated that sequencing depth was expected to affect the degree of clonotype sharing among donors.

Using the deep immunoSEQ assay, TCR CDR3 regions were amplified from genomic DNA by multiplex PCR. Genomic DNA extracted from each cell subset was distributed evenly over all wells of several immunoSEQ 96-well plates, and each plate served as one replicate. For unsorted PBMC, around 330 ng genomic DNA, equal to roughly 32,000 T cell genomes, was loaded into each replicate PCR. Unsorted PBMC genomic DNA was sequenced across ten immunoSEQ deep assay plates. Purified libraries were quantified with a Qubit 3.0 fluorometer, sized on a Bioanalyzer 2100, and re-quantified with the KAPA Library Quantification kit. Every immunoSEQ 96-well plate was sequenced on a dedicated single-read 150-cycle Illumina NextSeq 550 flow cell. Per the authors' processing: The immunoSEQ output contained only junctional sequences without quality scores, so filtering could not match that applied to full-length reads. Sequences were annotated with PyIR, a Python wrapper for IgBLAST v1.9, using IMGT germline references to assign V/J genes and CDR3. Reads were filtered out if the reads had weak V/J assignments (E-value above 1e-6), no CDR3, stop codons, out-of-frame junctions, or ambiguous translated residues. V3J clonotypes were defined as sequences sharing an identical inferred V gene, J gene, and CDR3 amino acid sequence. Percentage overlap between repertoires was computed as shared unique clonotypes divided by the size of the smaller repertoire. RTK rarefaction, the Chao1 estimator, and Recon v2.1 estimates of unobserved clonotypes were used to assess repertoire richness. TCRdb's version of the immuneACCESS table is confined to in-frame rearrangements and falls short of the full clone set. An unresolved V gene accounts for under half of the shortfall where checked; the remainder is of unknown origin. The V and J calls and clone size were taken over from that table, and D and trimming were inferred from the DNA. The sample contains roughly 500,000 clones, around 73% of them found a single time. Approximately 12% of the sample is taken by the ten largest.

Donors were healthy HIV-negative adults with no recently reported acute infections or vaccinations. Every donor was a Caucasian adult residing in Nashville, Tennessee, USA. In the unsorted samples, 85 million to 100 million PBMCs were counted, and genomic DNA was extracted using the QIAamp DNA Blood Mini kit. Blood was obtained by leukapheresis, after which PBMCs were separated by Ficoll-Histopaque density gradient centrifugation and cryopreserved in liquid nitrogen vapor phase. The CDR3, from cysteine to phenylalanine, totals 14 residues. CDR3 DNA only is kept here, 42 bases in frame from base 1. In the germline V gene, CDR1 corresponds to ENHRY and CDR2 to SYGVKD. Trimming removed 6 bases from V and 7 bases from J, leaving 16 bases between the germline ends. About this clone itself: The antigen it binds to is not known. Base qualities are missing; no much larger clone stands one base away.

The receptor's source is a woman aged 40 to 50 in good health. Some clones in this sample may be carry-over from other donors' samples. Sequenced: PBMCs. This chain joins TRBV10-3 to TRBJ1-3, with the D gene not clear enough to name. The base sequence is TGTGCCATCAGGCCCGCAGGTCTGGGGAACACCATATATTTT. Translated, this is CAIRPAGLGNTIYF.